This entry describes one TCR beta chain. The data are from a study of T cell changes during pregnancy in multiple sclerosis. Sequencing used immunoSEQ multiplex PCR; TCRdb keeps in-frame clones, though not all of them. The data hold about 70,000 clones, with 75% to 95% observed a single time. This CDR3 region has 16 residues. In germline, CDR1 is MNHEY, CDR2 SMNVEV (reference sequence). The V gene end was trimmed by 7 bases and the J gene end by 7 bases; junction bases not matched to a gene: 16. The source of this sequence is a female donor with multiple sclerosis, enrolled in a pregnancy study. This chain connects TRBV27 to TRBJ1-2; 9 nucleotides align to TRBD1. This specimen consisted of peripheral blood, obtained in the first trimester of pregnancy. The CDR3 spells CASTSAPPQGAGGYTF. CDR3 in DNA: TGTGCCAGCACCTCGGCCCCCCCACAGGGGGCCGGTGGCTACACCTTC.